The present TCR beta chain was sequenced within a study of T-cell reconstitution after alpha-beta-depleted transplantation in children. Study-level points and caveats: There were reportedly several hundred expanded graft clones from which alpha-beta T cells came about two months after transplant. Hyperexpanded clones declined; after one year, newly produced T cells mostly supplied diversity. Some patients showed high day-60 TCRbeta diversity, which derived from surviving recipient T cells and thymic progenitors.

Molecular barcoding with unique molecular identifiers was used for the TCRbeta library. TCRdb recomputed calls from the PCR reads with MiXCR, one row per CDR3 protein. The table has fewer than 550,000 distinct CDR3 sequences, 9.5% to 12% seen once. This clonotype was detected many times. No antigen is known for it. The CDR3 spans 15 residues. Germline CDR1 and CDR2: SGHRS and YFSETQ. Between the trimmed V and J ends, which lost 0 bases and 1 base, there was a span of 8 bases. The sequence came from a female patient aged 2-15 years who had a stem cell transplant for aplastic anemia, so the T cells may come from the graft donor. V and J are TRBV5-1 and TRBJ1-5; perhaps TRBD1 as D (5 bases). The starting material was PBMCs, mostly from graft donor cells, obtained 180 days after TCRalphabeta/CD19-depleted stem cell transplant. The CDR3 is CASSLEGVSNQPQHF. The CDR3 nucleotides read TGCGCCAGCAGCTTGGAAGGGGTGAGCAATCAGCCCCAGCATTTT.